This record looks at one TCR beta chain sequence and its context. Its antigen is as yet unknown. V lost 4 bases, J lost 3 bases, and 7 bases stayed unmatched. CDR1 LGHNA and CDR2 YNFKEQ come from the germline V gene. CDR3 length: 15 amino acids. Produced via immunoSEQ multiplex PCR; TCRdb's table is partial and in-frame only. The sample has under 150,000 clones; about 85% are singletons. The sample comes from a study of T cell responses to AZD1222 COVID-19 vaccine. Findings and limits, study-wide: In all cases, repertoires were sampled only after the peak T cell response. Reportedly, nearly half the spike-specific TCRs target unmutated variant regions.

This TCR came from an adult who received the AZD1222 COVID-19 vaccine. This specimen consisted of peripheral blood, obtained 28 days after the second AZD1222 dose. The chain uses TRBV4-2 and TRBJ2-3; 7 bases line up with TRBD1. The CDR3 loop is CASSPNRQGTDTQYF. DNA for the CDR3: TGTGCCAGCAGCCCCAACCGACAGGGTACAGATACGCAGTATTTT.